This TCR beta chain was sequenced during a study of shared clonotypes between healthy human individuals. Profiling relied on immunoSEQ multiplex PCR, and the TCRdb table lists in-frame clones only, not all of them. The data show about 2.2 million clones, around 93% seen once. The CDR3 runs to 19 residues. V gave up 4 bases and J gave up 3 bases; unmatched junction bases: 16. The germline gives CDR1 MDHEN, CDR2 SYDVKM. Naive CD8 cells lacked CD45RO and underwent positive selection for CCR7, leaving out terminally differentiated effector memory CD45RA+ cells. The TCR comes from a man aged 18-30 years in good health. Some clones in this sample may be carry-over from other donors' samples. The sample was naive CD8+ T cells from PBMCs. J is TRBJ1-5 and V is TRBV28; the match to TRBD1 covers 9 bases. The CDR3 sequence: CASSSPGTGRDFANQPQHF. CDR3 nucleotides: TGTGCCAGCAGTTCACCCGGGACAGGGAGGGATTTCGCCAATCAGCCCCAGCATTTT. The variable domain in full, completed from reference TRBV28 and TRBJ1-5, reads DVKVTQSSRYLVKRTGEKVFLECVQDMDHENMFWYRQDPGLGLRLIYFSYDVKMKEKGDIPEGYSVSREKKERFSLILESASTNQTSMYLCASSSPGTGRDFANQPQHFGDGTRLSIL.